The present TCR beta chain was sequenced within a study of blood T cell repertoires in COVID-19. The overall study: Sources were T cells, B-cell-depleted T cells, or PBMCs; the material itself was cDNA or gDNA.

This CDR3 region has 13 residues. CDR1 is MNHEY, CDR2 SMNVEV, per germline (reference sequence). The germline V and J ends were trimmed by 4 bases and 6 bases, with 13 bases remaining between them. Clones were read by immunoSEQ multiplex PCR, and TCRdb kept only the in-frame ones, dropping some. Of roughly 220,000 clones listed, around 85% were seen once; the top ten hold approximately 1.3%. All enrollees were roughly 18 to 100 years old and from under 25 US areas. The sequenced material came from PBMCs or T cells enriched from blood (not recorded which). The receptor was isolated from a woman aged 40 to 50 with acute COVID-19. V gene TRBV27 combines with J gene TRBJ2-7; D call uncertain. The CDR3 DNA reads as TGTGCCAGCAGTTCCGACTCCCGTGGCGAGCAGTACTTC. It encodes CASSSDSRGEQYF.